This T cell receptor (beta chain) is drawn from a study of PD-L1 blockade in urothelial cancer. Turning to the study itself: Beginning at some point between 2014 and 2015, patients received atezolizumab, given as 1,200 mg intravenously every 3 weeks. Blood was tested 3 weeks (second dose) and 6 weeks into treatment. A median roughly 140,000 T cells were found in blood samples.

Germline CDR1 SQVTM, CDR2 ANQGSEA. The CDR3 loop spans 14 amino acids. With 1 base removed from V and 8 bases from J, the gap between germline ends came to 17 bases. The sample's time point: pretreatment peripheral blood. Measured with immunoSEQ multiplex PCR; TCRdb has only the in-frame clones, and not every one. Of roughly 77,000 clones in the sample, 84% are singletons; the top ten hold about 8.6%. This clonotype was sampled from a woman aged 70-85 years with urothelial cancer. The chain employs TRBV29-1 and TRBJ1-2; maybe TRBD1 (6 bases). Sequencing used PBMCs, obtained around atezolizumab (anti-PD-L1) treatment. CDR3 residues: CSVEGRGKVGGYTF. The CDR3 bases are TGCAGCGTTGAAGGCAGGGGAAAGGTGGGAGGCTACACCTTC.